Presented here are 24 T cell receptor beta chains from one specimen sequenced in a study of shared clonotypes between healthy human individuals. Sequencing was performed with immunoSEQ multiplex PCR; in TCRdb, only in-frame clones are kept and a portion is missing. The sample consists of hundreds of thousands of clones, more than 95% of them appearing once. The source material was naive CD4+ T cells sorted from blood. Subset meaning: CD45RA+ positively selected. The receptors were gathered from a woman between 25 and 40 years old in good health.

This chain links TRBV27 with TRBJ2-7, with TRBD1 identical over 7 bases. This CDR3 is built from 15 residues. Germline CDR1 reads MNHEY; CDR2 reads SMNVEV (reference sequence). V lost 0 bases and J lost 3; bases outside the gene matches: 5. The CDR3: CASSLSPGGFYEQYF. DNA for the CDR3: TGTGCCAGCAGTTTATCGCCAGGGGGATTCTACGAGCAGTACTTC.

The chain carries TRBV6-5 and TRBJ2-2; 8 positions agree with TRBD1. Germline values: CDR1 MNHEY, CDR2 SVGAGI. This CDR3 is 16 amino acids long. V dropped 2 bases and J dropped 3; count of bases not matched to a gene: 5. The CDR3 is CASSYPGQDYTGELFF. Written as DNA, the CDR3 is TGTGCCAGCAGTTACCCGGGACAGGATTACACCGGGGAGCTGTTTTTT.

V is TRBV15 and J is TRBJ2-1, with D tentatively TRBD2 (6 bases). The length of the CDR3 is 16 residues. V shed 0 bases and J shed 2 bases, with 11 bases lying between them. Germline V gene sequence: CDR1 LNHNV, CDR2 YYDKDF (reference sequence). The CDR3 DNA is TGTGCCACCAGCAGAGACAAGCGGGCAGCCTACAATGAGCAGTTCTTC. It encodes CATSRDKRAAYNEQFF.

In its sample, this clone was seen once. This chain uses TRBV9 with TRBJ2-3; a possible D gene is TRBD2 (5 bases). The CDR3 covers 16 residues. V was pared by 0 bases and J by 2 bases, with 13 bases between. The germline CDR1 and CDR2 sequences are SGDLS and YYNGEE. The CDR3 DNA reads TGTGCCAGCAGCGTAGAGAGTAGCGAACTCACAGATACGCAGTATTTT. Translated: CASSVESSELTDTQYF.

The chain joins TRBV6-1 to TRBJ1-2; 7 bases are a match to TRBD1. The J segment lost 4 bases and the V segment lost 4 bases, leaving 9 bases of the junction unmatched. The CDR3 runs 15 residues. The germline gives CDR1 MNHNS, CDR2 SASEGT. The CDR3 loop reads CASSAGQVVFYGYTF. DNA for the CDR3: TGTGCCAGCAGTGCTGGACAGGTTGTCTTCTATGGCTACACCTTC.

The CDR3 DNA reads as TGTGCCAGCAGGACTAGCGGCGTCACAGATACGCAGTATTTT. The encoded protein is CASRTSGVTDTQYF. V is TRBV27 and J is TRBJ2-3, with 9 bases aligning to TRBD2. J lost 2 bases, V lost 6 bases, and 3 bases had no gene match. Looked up from germline, CDR1 is MNHEY and CDR2 is SMNVEV (reference sequence). This CDR3 has 14 residues.

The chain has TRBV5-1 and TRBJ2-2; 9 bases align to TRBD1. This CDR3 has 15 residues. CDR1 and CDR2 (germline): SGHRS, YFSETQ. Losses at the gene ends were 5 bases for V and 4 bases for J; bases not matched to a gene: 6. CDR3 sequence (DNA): TGCGCCAGCAGTCCGGACAGGGGCCTCACCGGGGAGCTGTTTTTT. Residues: CASSPDRGLTGELFF.

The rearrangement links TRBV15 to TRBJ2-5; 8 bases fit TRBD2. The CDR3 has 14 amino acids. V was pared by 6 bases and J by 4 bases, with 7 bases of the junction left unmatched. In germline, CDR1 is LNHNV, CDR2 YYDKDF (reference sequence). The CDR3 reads CATSRGGDGETQYF. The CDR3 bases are TGTGCCACCAGTCGGGGGGGGGACGGAGAGACCCAGTACTTC.

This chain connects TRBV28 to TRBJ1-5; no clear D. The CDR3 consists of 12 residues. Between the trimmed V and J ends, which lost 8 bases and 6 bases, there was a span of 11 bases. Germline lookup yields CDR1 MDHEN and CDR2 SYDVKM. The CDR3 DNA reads TGTGCCAGCCGCAACAACGGTCAGCCCCAGCATTTT. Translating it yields CASRNNGQPQHF.

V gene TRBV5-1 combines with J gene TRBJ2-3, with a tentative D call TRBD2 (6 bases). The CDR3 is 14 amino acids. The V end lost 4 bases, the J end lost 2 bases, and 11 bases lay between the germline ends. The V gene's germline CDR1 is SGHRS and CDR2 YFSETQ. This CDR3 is CASSAQRATDTQYF. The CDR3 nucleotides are TGCGCCAGCAGCGCCCAGCGGGCCACAGATACGCAGTATTTT.

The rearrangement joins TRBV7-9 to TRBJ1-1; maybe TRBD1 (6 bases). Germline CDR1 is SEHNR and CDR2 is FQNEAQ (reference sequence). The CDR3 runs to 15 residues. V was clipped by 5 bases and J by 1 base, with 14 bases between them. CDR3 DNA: TGTGCCAGCAGCAGACACAGGGAAGCGAACACTGAAGCTTTCTTT. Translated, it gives CASSRHREANTEAFF.

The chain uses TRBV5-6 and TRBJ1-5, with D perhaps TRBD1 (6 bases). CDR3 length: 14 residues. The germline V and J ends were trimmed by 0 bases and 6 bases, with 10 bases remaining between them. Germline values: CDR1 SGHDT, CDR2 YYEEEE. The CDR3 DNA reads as TGTGCCAGCAGCTTGGCAACAGGGAGTCAGCCCCAGCATTTT. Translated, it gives CASSLATGSQPQHF.

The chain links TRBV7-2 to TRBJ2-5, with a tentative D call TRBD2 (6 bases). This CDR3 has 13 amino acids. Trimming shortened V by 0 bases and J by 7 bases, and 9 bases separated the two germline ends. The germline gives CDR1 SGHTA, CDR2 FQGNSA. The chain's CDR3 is CASSLARERTQYF. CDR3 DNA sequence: TGTGCCAGCAGCTTAGCTCGGGAGAGGACCCAGTACTTC.

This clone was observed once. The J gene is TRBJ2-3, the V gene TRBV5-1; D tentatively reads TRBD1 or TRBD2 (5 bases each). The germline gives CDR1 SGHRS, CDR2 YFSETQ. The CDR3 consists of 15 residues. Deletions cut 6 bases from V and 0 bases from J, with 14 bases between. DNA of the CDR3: TGCGCCAGCAACCCCCAGGGAGCTAGCACAGATACGCAGTATTTT. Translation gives CASNPQGASTDTQYF.

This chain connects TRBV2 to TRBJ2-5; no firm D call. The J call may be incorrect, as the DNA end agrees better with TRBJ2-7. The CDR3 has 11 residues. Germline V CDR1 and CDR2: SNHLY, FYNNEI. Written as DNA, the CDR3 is TGTGCCAGTACGCCCCTCTACGAGCAGTACTTC. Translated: CASTPLYEQYF.

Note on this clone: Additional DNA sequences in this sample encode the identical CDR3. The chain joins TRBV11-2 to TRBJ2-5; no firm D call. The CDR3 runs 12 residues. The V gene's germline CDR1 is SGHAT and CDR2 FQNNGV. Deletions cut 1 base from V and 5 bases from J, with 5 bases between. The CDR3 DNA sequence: TGTGCCAGCAGCTTAGGGGTGGAGACCCAGTACTTC. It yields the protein CASSLGVETQYF.

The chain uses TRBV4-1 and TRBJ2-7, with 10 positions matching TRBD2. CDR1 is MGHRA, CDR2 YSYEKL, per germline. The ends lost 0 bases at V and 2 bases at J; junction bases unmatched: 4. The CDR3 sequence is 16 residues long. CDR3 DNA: TGCGCCAGCAGCCAAGACCTAGCGGGAGCCCCCTACGAGCAGTACTTC. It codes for CASSQDLAGAPYEQYF.

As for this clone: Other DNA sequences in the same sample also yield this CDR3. The CDR3 bases are TGTGCCAGCTCACCAGCAGCGAACACCGGGGAGCTGTTTTTT. This encodes CASSPAANTGELFF. The chain carries TRBV18 and TRBJ2-2, with no clear D. The CDR3 is 14 amino acids. The V end was cut by 2 bases, the J end by 0 bases, with 4 bases between. Germline V gene sequence: CDR1 KGHSH, CDR2 LQKENI. Based on the CDR3 plus reference TRBV18 and TRBJ2-2, the full variable domain is NAGVMQNPRHLVRRRGQEARLRCSPMKGHSHVYWYRQLPEEGLKFMVYLQKENIIDESGMPKERFSAEFPKEGPSILRIQQVVRGDSAAYFCASSPAANTGELFFGEGSRLTVL.

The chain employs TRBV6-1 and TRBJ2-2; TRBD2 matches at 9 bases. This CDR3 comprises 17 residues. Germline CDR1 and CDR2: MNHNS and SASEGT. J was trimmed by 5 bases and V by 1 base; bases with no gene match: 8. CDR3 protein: CASSEGIAGARTGELFF. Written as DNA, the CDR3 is TGTGCCAGCAGTGAAGGGATAGCGGGAGCGAGAACCGGGGAGCTGTTTTTT.

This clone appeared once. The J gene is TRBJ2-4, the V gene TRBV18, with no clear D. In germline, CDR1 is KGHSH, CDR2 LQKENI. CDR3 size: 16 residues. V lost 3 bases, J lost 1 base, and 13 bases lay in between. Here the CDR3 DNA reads TGTGCCAGCTCACCCACTTCAGTTCCGGCCAAAAACATTCAGTACTTC. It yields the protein CASSPTSVPAKNIQYF.

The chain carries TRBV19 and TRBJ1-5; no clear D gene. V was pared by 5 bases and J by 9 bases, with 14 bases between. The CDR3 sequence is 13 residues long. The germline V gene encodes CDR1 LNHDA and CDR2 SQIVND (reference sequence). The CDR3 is CASSPQKKGPQHF. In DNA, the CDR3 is TGTGCCAGTAGTCCCCAGAAGAAGGGGCCCCAGCATTTT.

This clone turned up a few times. The CDR3 protein is CASSRTVGYTF. CDR3 sequence (DNA): TGTGCCAGCAGCAGGACAGTTGGCTACACCTTC. The chain is built from TRBV5-6 and TRBJ1-2, with D possibly being TRBD1 (6 bases). CDR1 is SGHDT and CDR2 is YYEEEE in the germline V gene. The CDR3 extends over 11 amino acids. V dropped 4 bases and J dropped 7 bases, with 8 bases sitting between them.

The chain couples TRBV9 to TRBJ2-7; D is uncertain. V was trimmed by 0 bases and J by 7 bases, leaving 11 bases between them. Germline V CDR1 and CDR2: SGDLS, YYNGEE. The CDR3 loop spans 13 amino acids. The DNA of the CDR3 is TGTGCCAGCAGCGTAGCGATTTGGGGTGAGCAGTACTTC. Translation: CASSVAIWGEQYF.

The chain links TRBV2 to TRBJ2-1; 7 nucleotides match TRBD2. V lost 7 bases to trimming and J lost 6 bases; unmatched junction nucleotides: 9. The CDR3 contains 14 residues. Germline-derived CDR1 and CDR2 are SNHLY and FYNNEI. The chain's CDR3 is CASKLSGNFNEQFF. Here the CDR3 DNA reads TGTGCCAGCAAATTAAGCGGGAATTTCAATGAGCAGTTCTTC.